Below, 22 T cell receptor beta chains from the same sample are listed, as sequenced in a study of control samples from healthy donors and cancer patients. Repertoires were generated with immunoSEQ multiplex PCR, while TCRdb's copy carries only in-frame clones and drops some. The data contain 150,000 to 200,000 clones, 85% to 95% of them seen just once; the ten biggest clones take up around 1.4%. The sequenced material came from blood. Source of these receptors: a man aged 25-45 years in good health.

The genes are TRBV4-3 and TRBJ2-7; tentative D call: TRBD2 (7 bases). This CDR3 is 14 amino acids long. The V and J ends lost 0 bases and 6 bases respectively, with 12 bases between them. The germline V gene encodes CDR1 LGHNA and CDR2 YSLEER. The DNA for the CDR3 is TGCGCCAGCAGCCAAGATCGGGGGGCGGCCGAGCAGTACTTC. Amino acids: CASSQDRGAAEQYF.

The chain has TRBV30 and TRBJ1-3; D perhaps matches TRBD1 (6 bases). The CDR3 consists of 15 residues. V was pared by 7 bases and J by 1 base, with 17 bases between. Germline CDR1 is GTSNPN and CDR2 is SVGIG (reference sequence). The CDR3 here is CASSHAGTSGNTIYF. The CDR3 bases are TGTGCCTCTTCGCACGCCGGGACATCTGGAAACACCATATATTTT.

This clone has only a few counts. J is TRBJ2-7 and V is TRBV19; D might be TRBD2 (5 bases). The germline V gene encodes CDR1 LNHDA and CDR2 SQIVND (reference sequence). CDR3 size: 14 residues. Trimming shortened V by 5 bases and J by 4 bases, and 15 bases separated the two germline ends. CDR3 amino acids: CASSPAETKYEQYF. CDR3 DNA sequence: TGTGCCAGTAGTCCAGCGGAGACAAAATACGAGCAGTACTTC.

The rearrangement links TRBV28 to TRBJ2-7; the D gene is possibly TRBD2 (6 bases). Germline CDR1 and CDR2: MDHEN and SYDVKM. The CDR3 runs 17 residues. The V and J ends lost 3 bases and 2 bases respectively, with 20 bases between them. The CDR3: CASSFPAGDSTAYEQYF. The CDR3 nucleotides read TGTGCCAGCAGTTTCCCCGCCGGGGACTCTACCGCCTACGAGCAGTACTTC.

The rearrangement uses TRBV10-2 and TRBJ1-1; no firm D call. This CDR3 has 13 amino acids. The V gene's germline CDR1 is WSHSY and CDR2 SAAADI. Deletions cut 3 bases from V and 1 base from J, with 6 bases between. CDR3 sequence reads: CASSESRNTEAFF. The CDR3 DNA follows: TGCGCCAGCAGTGAATCGAGGAACACTGAAGCTTTCTTT.

The chain has TRBV10-1 and TRBJ2-3; D possibly corresponds to TRBD2 (6 bases). V lost 3 bases and J lost 4, with 14 bases in between. The length of the CDR3 is 15 residues. Germline CDR1 and CDR2: WNHNN and SYGVQD (reference sequence). CDR3 nucleotide sequence: TGCGCCAGCAGTGATCCCGCGGGGCAGGCAGATACGCAGTATTTT. Amino acid sequence: CASSDPAGQADTQYF.

CDR3 amino acids: CASSFHVTYEQYF. The CDR3 nucleotides are TGTGCCAGCAGCTTTCACGTCACCTACGAGCAGTACTTC. The genes are TRBV11-2 and TRBJ2-7, with D uncertain. Germline values: CDR1 SGHAT, CDR2 FQNNGV. V was pared by 3 bases and J by 2 bases, with 8 bases between. The CDR3 consists of 13 residues. Based on the CDR3 plus reference TRBV11-2 and TRBJ2-7, the full variable domain is EAGVAQSPRYKIIEKRQSVAFWCNPISGHATLYWYQQILGQGPKLLIQFQNNGVVDDSQLPKDRFSAERLKGVDSTLKIQPAKLEDSAVYLCASSFHVTYEQYFGPGTRLTVT.

This clone appeared a single time. The DNA for the CDR3 is TGTGCCAGCAGCTCAGACAGGGGGTTGGGGCCCCAGCATTTT. This translates into CASSSDRGLGPQHF. The chain is built from TRBV7-9 and TRBJ1-5; 9 bases fit TRBD1. This CDR3 spans 14 amino acids. The junction had 7 bases not matched to a gene; V was cut back by 4 bases and J by 9 bases. The germline CDR1 and CDR2 sequences are SEHNR and FQNEAQ (reference sequence). The entire variable domain, with the rest obtained from reference TRBV7-9 and TRBJ1-5, is as follows: DTGVSQNPRHKITKRGQNVTFRCDPISEHNRLYWYRQTLGQGPEFLTYFQNEAQLEKSRLLSDRFSAERPKGSFSTLEIQRTEQGDSAMYLCASSSDRGLGPQHFGDGTRLSIL.

V is TRBV7-2 and J is TRBJ2-7, with 15 positions matching TRBD2. The CDR3 spans 16 residues. V lost 6 bases to trimming and J lost 1 base; unmatched junction nucleotides: 4. Germline lookup yields CDR1 SGHTA and CDR2 FQGNSA. CDR3 residues: CASSRTSGGASYEQYF. CDR3 nucleotides: TGTGCCAGCAGTCGGACTAGCGGGGGGGCTTCCTACGAGCAGTACTTC.

J is TRBJ2-3 and V is TRBV9; D might be TRBD2 (5 bases). Deletions cut 0 bases from V and 11 bases from J, with 22 bases between. There are 16 residues in the CDR3. Germline V gene lookup returns CDR1 SGDLS and CDR2 YYNGEE. Here the CDR3 DNA reads TGTGCCAGCAGCGTAGGTTTGCGTTCCCCCGGGAATGGGCAGTATTTT. Translation gives CASSVGLRSPGNGQYF.

The rearrangement joins TRBV9 to TRBJ1-3; no reliable D call. In germline, CDR1 is SGDLS, CDR2 YYNGEE. V shed 2 bases and J shed 0 bases, with 12 bases lying between them. This CDR3 has 16 amino acids. The CDR3 sequence is CASSVGWIDSGNTIYF. The CDR3 DNA is TGTGCCAGCAGCGTGGGGTGGATCGACTCTGGAAACACCATATATTTT.

The chain carries TRBV6-5 and TRBJ1-2; maybe TRBD1 (5 bases). Per germline, CDR1 MNHEY and CDR2 SVGAGI. The CDR3 extends over 15 amino acids. V was shortened by 4 bases and J by 4 bases, with 16 bases between the two germline ends. CDR3 residues: CASSSCISGGYGYTF. The CDR3 DNA sequence: TGTGCCAGCAGTTCCTGCATCAGTGGGGGCTATGGCTACACCTTC.

This clone came up a few times. This chain connects TRBV6-6 to TRBJ1-2; D gene uncertain. The CDR3 is 12 residues long. The ends were cut back, 0 bases at V and 6 bases at J, with 5 bases in the middle. CDR1 is MNHNY and CDR2 is SVGAGI in the germline V gene (reference sequence). In DNA form, the CDR3 reads TGTGCCAGCAGTTACTCTGGGAATGGCTACACCTTC. Amino acid sequence: CASSYSGNGYTF.

This chain joins TRBV7-9 and TRBJ2-1; D is possibly TRBD2 (6 bases). The V gene lost 5 bases and the J gene lost 4 bases, with 12 bases spanning the gap. The CDR3 consists of 14 residues. Germline V gives CDR1 SEHNR, CDR2 FQNEAQ (reference sequence). The CDR3 reads CASSPIAEYNEQFF. DNA for the CDR3: TGTGCCAGCAGCCCGATAGCGGAATACAATGAGCAGTTCTTC.

The rearrangement joins TRBV5-5 to TRBJ2-7, with D hard to call. Trimming left V 0 bases short and J 5 bases short, with 15 bases between. This CDR3 has 15 residues. CDR1 is SGHKS and CDR2 is YYEKEE in the germline V gene (reference sequence). CDR3 loop: CASSLAGGEVHEQYF. CDR3 in DNA: TGTGCCAGCAGCTTGGCGGGCGGTGAGGTCCACGAGCAGTACTTC.

The V call is TRBV4-2, the J call TRBJ2-3; no reliable D call. Trimming shortened V by 1 base and J by 0 bases, and 8 bases separated the two germline ends. CDR3 length: 15 amino acids. Germline V lookup: CDR1 LGHNA, CDR2 YNFKEQ. This chain's CDR3 is CASSQGALSTDTQYF. DNA of the CDR3: TGTGCCAGCAGCCAAGGAGCGCTTAGCACAGATACGCAGTATTTT.

This clone was picked up one time. This chain connects TRBV4-3 to TRBJ2-7; D is unclear. The germline V gene encodes CDR1 LGHNA and CDR2 YSLEER. The CDR3 contains 16 residues. The V end was cut by 0 bases, the J end by 2 bases, with 14 bases between. For the CDR3, the DNA is TGCGCCAGCAGCCAAGATCCCGGGCCCAGCACCTACGAGCAGTACTTC. Translated, it gives CASSQDPGPSTYEQYF.

There are a few counts of this clone. The chain is built from TRBV10-3 and TRBJ2-7; D tentatively reads TRBD1 or TRBD2 (5 bases each). CDR3 length equals 14 residues. V gave up 4 bases and J gave up 10 bases, with 20 bases separating them. The germline CDR1 and CDR2 sequences are ENHRY and SYGVKD. The CDR3 here is CAISGSGSRDVQYF. Here the CDR3 DNA reads TGTGCCATCAGTGGATCGGGGAGCCGGGACGTTCAGTACTTC.

This chain links TRBV29-1 with TRBJ2-7; 14 bases fit TRBD2. Germline assignment: CDR1 SQVTM and CDR2 ANQGSEA. Trimming at V came to 4 bases and at J to 7 bases, leaving 6 bases not matched to a gene. This CDR3 is 14 amino acids long. The CDR3 reads CSVAGLAGVDEQYF. CDR3 in DNA: TGCAGCGTTGCGGGACTAGCGGGAGTAGATGAGCAGTACTTC.

A single count supports this clone. J is TRBJ2-5 and V is TRBV5-5; D unclear. This CDR3 comprises 15 residues. Germline values: CDR1 SGHKS, CDR2 YYEKEE (reference sequence). V was trimmed by 1 base and J by 5 bases, leaving 15 bases between them. The CDR3 region is CASSLIDTHGETQYF. In DNA form, the CDR3 reads TGTGCCAGCAGCTTGATCGATACTCATGGGGAGACCCAGTACTTC. The full variable domain, completed using reference TRBV5-5 and TRBJ2-5, is DAGVTQSPTHLIKTRGQQVTLRCSPISGHKSVSWYQQVLGQGPQFIFQYYEKEERGRGNFPDRFSARQFPNYSSELNVNALLLGDSALYLCASSLIDTHGETQYFGPGTRLLVL.

The chain couples TRBV5-1 to TRBJ2-7; D unclear. The V end was cut by 4 bases, the J end by 1 base, with 9 bases between. The CDR3 length is 13 residues. Germline V gives CDR1 SGHRS, CDR2 YFSETQ. CDR3 loop: CASSTDGSYEQYF. CDR3 in DNA: TGCGCCAGCAGCACGGACGGGTCCTACGAGCAGTACTTC.

The V call is TRBV19, the J call TRBJ2-3; D not resolved. V dropped 5 bases and J dropped 0 bases, with 6 bases sitting between them. This CDR3 contains 13 residues. The V gene's germline CDR1 is LNHDA and CDR2 SQIVND (reference sequence). CDR3 sequence: CASSWPSTDTQYF. The CDR3 coding sequence is TGTGCCAGTAGTTGGCCGAGCACAGATACGCAGTATTTT.